A selection of T cell receptor beta chains follows, all from one sample in a study of blood T cell repertoires in COVID-19. Using immunoSEQ multiplex PCR, the repertoire was profiled, and TCRdb retains in-frame clones only, with some absent. The data show just under 55,000 clones, 90% seen once. The specimen was peripheral blood. The receptors shown here come from a man aged 45-60 years with acute or convalescent COVID-19. The CDR3 runs from the conserved cysteine through the conserved F or W. A D gene is named only where the DNA matches it firmly. Not all rows give a size; the values are once, few, many and, for expanded clones, a class.

abundance	len	j_gene	d_gene	v_gene	CDR3nt	CDR3aa
-	15	TRBJ1-2	TRBD1	TRBV18	TGTGCCAGCTCACGGGGAACAGGGGCAGACTATGGCTACACCTTC	CASSRGTGADYGYTF
-	15	TRBJ2-7	TRBD1	TRBV6-2/TRBV6-3	TGTGCCAGCAGTTACTCGGGACAGGGGGTAGGAGAGCAGTACTTC	CASSYSGQGVGEQYF
-	15	TRBJ1-4	-	TRBV11-3	TGTGCCAGCAGCCCCGGGGGGGCGGCGGGTGAAAAACTGTTTTTT	CASSPGGAAGEKLFF
-	17	TRBJ2-7	TRBD1	TRBV4-3	TGCGCCAGCAGCCAAGATCGGGGACAGCGGAGCTCCTACGAGCAGTACTTC	CASSQDRGQRSSYEQYF
-	15	TRBJ2-5	-	TRBV24-1	TGTGCCACCAGTGATCCCGGGTCCCCAACGGAGACCCAGTACTTC	CATSDPGSPTETQYF
-	15	TRBJ1-2	TRBD1	TRBV19	TGTGCCAGTAGTATTCGTCGACAGGGGAACTATGGCTACACCTTC	CASSIRRQGNYGYTF
-	15	TRBJ2-7	-	TRBV5-1	TGCGCCAGCAGCCCGTCCGGACAGGGAGGGATCGAGCAGTACTTC	CASSPSGQGGIEQYF
-	15	TRBJ2-3	TRBD2	TRBV6-5	TGTGCCAGCAGTTTTAGCGGGAGAGGGACCCATACGCAGTATTTT	CASSFSGRGTHTQYF
-	14	TRBJ1-1	TRBD1	TRBV3-1/TRBV3-2	TGTGCCAGCAGCCAGATATACAGGGGAACTGAAGCTTTCTTT	CASSQIYRGTEAFF
-	15	TRBJ2-2	TRBD1	TRBV10-2	TGCGCCAGCAGGACAGGGTTTCAGAACACCGGGGAGCTGTTTTTT	CASRTGFQNTGELFF
-	15	TRBJ1-1	-	TRBV4-1	TGCGCCAGCGCCCCCCGCAGGGGCATGAACACTGAAGCTTTCTTT	CASAPRRGMNTEAFF
-	15	TRBJ2-7	TRBD2	TRBV7-8	TGTGCCAGCAGCTTAGCGGGGACTAGCGGGACGGAGCAGTACTTC	CASSLAGTSGTEQYF
-	17	TRBJ2-5	TRBD2	TRBV20-1	TGCAGTGCTAGTTCGTTGGGTTCTGGACTAGCCGGAGAGACCCAGTACTTC	CSASSLGSGLAGETQYF
-	15	TRBJ2-1	TRBD1	TRBV24-1	TGTGCCACCAGTGATCCCGGGACAGGGGTCAATGAGCAGTTCTTC	CATSDPGTGVNEQFF
-	16	TRBJ2-4	-	TRBV7-9	TGTGCCAGCAGCTTACGGGGGGCGCAGGGCAAAAACATTCAGTACTTC	CASSLRGAQGKNIQYF
-	14	TRBJ1-6	TRBD1	TRBV2	TGTGCCAGCACTACCGGGACAGGTTCTTCACCCCTCCACTTT	CASTTGTGSSPLHF
-	13	TRBJ2-2	-	TRBV7-9	TGTGCCAGCGCCTCGGGACAAACCGGGGAGCTGTTTTTT	CASASGQTGELFF
once	14	TRBJ1-5	-	TRBV18	TGTGCCAGCTCACCGACAGCCTCCGGGCAGCCCCAGCATTTT	CASSPTASGQPQHF
-	17	TRBJ2-7	TRBD1	TRBV5-1	TGCGCCAGCAGCTTGGGGTACGGACAGGGGACCGATTACGAGCAGTACTTC	CASSLGYGQGTDYEQYF
-	16	TRBJ1-3	TRBD1	TRBV19	TGTGCCAGTAGAAAGACAGGGGGCAAGGCTGGAAACACCATATATTTT	CASRKTGGKAGNTIYF
-	16	TRBJ2-3	TRBD1	TRBV4-3	TGCGCCAGCAGCCCAACGGGACAGGGGAACACAGATACGCAGTATTTT	CASSPTGQGNTDTQYF
-	13	TRBJ2-1	TRBD2	TRBV19	TGTGCCAGTACCGGGACTAGCGGCAATGAGCAGTTCTTC	CASTGTSGNEQFF
-	15	TRBJ2-1	-	TRBV30	TGTGCCTGGAGTGAGTTAGCGGAATGGTACAATGAGCAGTTCTTC	CAWSELAEWYNEQFF
-	11	TRBJ1-2	-	TRBV14	TGTGCCAGCAGTTCGGGGATTGGCTACACCTTC	CASSSGIGYTF
-	18	TRBJ2-5	TRBD2	TRBV7-6	TGTGCCAGCAGCCGTGTTAGCGGGAGGGCGGTAGGAGGAGAGACCCAGTACTTC	CASSRVSGRAVGGETQYF
-	14	TRBJ2-7	TRBD1	TRBV10-3	TGTGCCATCAGTGAAGACAGGGACCACTACGAGCAGTACTTC	CAISEDRDHYEQYF
-	15	TRBJ1-6	-	TRBV18	TGTGCCAGCTCACCATCCCCTAATGATAATTCACCCCTCCACTTT	CASSPSPNDNSPLHF
-	16	TRBJ1-3	-	TRBV3-1/TRBV3-2	TGTGCCAGCAGCCAGTCCCATCGGGTCCGGTTCGACACCATATATTTT	CASSQSHRVRFDTIYF
-	13	TRBJ1-5	-	TRBV11-2	TGTGCCAGCAGCTTCAGGGTGGGACAGCCCCAGCATTTT	CASSFRVGQPQHF
-	13	TRBJ2-7	TRBD1	TRBV5-1	TGCGCCAGCAGCGAGACAGGGTCTCGAGAGCAGTACTTC	CASSETGSREQYF
-	15	TRBJ1-5	-	TRBV19	TGTGCCAGTAGTATAGGCTGGCAGATCAATCAGCCCCAGCATTTT	CASSIGWQINQPQHF
once	16	TRBJ1-1	TRBD1	TRBV5-8	TGTGCCAGCAGCTCGGACAGGGGGGGATTTCGGACTGAAGCTTTCTTT	CASSSDRGGFRTEAFF
-	16	TRBJ2-7	TRBD2	TRBV3-1/TRBV3-2	TGTGCCAGCAGCCCGGCGGGAGGGGCGCGAGGGGGCGAGCAGTACTTC	CASSPAGGARGGEQYF
-	13	TRBJ2-2	-	TRBV9	TGTGCCAGCAGCGCCCGCGGGGACGGGGAGCTGTTTTTT	CASSARGDGELFF
once	18	TRBJ2-1	-	TRBV27	TGTGCCAGCAGTTTATCGTGGGGGGGGCGACCATCCTACAATGAGCAGTTCTTC	CASSLSWGGRPSYNEQFF
-	15	TRBJ1-5	-	TRBV5-5	TGTGCCAGCAGCTTACTGACAGAGAGCAATCAGCCCCAGCATTTT	CASSLLTESNQPQHF
-	13	TRBJ2-7	TRBD2	TRBV29-1	TGCAGCGTCGTAGCGGGAGGCAACTACGAGCAGTACTTC	CSVVAGGNYEQYF
-	18	TRBJ2-1	TRBD2	TRBV6-6	TGTGCCAGCAGTCAGACGAGTAGCCTAGCGGGACGGTACAATGAGCAGTTCTTC	CASSQTSSLAGRYNEQFF
-	15	TRBJ1-4	-	TRBV4-2	TGTGCCAGCAGCCAAGCCAGGAGGGGCAATGAAAAACTGTTTTTT	CASSQARRGNEKLFF
-	17	TRBJ1-1	TRBD1	TRBV24-1	TGTGCCACCAGTGAAGCCGGGACAGGGGTACGGAACACTGAAGCTTTCTTT	CATSEAGTGVRNTEAFF
-	13	TRBJ2-5	-	TRBV19	TGTGCCAGTAGTCCAGGGGAGGGAGAGACCCAGTACTTC	CASSPGEGETQYF
few	14	TRBJ1-5	TRBD1	TRBV24-1	TGTGCCACTTGGACAGGAGATAGCAATCAGCCCCAGCATTTT	CATWTGDSNQPQHF
-	14	TRBJ2-1	TRBD2	TRBV6-5	TGTGCCAGCAGTAGGCGGGAGCCCTACAATGAGCAGTTCTTC	CASSRREPYNEQFF
once	13	TRBJ1-2	TRBD1	TRBV7-8	TGTGCCAGCAGCTCCGGGACAGTCCTTGGCTACACCTTC	CASSSGTVLGYTF
-	15	TRBJ2-7	TRBD1	TRBV19	TGTGCCAGTAGTATTAGACAGGGGCGGAATAACGAGCAGTACTTC	CASSIRQGRNNEQYF
-	16	TRBJ2-4	-	TRBV7-2	TGTGCCAGCAGCTTAGCGCACGGGAGAGCCAAAAACATTCAGTACTTC	CASSLAHGRAKNIQYF
once	16	TRBJ2-7	TRBD2	TRBV7-6	TGTGCCAGCAGCCCGCGGACTAGCGGGAGGTCCTACGAGCAGTACTTC	CASSPRTSGRSYEQYF
-	10	TRBJ1-2	-	TRBV29-1	TGCAGCGCCTACGGGGTAGGCTACACCTTC	CSAYGVGYTF
-	13	TRBJ2-2	TRBD1	TRBV6-6	TGTGCCAGCAGTGACAGGGTGGGCGGGGAGCTGTTTTTT	CASSDRVGGELFF
-	13	TRBJ1-2	-	TRBV5-6	TGTGCCAGCAGCTTGGGCCAGAACTATGGCTACACCTTC	CASSLGQNYGYTF
-	14	TRBJ1-1	-	TRBV19	TGTGCCAGTAGTCGGGGGGCGGTGAACACTGAAGCTTTCTTT	CASSRGAVNTEAFF
-	15	TRBJ2-1	TRBD2	TRBV9	TGTGCCAGCAGCGTAGAGAGCGGGAGTTTCAATGAGCAGTTCTTC	CASSVESGSFNEQFF
once	14	TRBJ2-7	TRBD1	TRBV7-9	TGTGCCAGCAGCCCACAGGGGGCCTCCTACGAGCAGTACTTC	CASSPQGASYEQYF
-	14	TRBJ2-1	-	TRBV6-5	TGTGCCAGCAGTTACGGGCAGTTATACAATGAGCAGTTCTTC	CASSYGQLYNEQFF
-	15	TRBJ1-6	TRBD1	TRBV6-5	TGTGCCAGCAGTTACTCGCCGACAGGGTCTTCACCCCTCCACTTT	CASSYSPTGSSPLHF
-	15	TRBJ1-4	TRBD1	TRBV6-5	TGTGCCAGCAGTCGACGGGACAGGGGACTTGAAAAACTGTTTTTT	CASSRRDRGLEKLFF
-	14	TRBJ1-1	-	TRBV5-5	TGTGCCAGCAGCGCGGGGGCCTTGAACACTGAAGCTTTCTTT	CASSAGALNTEAFF
-	12	TRBJ1-1	-	TRBV19	TGTGCCAGTAGTGCAGAAAACACTGAAGCTTTCTTT	CASSAENTEAFF
-	17	TRBJ2-7	TRBD2	TRBV7-2	TGTGCCAGCAGCTTAGCTCCTAGCGGGAGGGCCTCCTACGAGCAGTACTTC	CASSLAPSGRASYEQYF
-	15	TRBJ2-2	TRBD2	TRBV6-5	TGTGCCAGCATAATTAGCGGGAGGGCCCCCGGGGAGCTGTTTTTT	CASIISGRAPGELFF